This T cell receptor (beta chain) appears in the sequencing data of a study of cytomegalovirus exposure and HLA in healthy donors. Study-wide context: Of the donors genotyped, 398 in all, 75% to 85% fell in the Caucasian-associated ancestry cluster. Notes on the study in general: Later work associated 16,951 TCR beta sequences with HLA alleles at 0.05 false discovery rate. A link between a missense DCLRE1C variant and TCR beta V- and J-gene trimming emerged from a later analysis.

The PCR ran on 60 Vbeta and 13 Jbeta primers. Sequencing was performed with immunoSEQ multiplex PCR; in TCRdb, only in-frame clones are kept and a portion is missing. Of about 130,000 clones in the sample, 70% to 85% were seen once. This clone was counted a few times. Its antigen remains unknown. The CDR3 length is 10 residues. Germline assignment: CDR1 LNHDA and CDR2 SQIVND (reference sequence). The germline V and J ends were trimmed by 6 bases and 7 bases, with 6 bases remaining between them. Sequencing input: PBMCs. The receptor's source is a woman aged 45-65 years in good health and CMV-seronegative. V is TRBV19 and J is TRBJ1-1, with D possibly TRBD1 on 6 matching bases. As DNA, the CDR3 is TGTGCCAGTAGACAGGGTGAAGCTTTCTTT. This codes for CASRQGEAFF. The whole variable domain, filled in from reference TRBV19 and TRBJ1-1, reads DGGITQSPKYLFRKEGQNVTLSCEQNLNHDAMYWYRQDPGQGLRLIYYSQIVNDFQKGDIAEGYSVSREKKESFPLTVTSAQKNPTAFYLCASRQGEAFFGQGTRLTVV.